This T cell receptor beta chain stems from a study of cytomegalovirus exposure and HLA in healthy donors. The sample holds a few counts of this clone. Its target is unknown. Per germline, CDR1 LGHNA and CDR2 YNFKEQ. Trimming took 0 bases from V and 1 from J; bases not matched to a gene: 4. This CDR3 spans 16 amino acids. The primer mix had 60 Vbeta and 13 Jbeta primers. Here immunoSEQ multiplex PCR was the method, and the copy in TCRdb shows in-frame clones only, minus some. The sample consists of about 96,000 clones, approximately 72% of them appearing once. The study, taken as a whole, reports: Association with HLA alleles at 0.05 false discovery rate was found for 16,951 TCR beta sequences in a later analysis. Some segments of the V type, notably TRBV6-2 and TRBV6-3, were excluded as indistinguishable. Across donors, sequencing depth was assumed by presence/absence analyses to be roughly uniform. Cytomegalovirus status was reportedly diagnosed by the classifier with high specificity and sensitivity.

The origin of this receptor is a woman aged 65 to 85 in good health and CMV-seropositive. The chain couples TRBV4-2 to TRBJ2-3, with 7 bases fitting TRBD2. What was sequenced was PBMCs. CDR3 sequence: CASSQESSGGTDTQYF. CDR3 nucleotide sequence: TGTGCCAGCAGCCAAGAGTCCAGCGGGGGCACAGATACGCAGTATTTT.